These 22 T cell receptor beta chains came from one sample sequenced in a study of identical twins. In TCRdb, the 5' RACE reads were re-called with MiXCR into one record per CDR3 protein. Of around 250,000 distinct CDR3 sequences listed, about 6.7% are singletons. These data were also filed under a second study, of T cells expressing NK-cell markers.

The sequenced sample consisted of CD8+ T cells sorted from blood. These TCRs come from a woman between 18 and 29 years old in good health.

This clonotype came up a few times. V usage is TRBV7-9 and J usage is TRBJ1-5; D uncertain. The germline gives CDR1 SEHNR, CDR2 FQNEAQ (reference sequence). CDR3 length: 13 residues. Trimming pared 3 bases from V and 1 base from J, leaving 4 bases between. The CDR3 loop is CASSFWSNQPQHF. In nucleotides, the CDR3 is TGTGCCAGCAGCTTTTGGAGCAATCAGCCCCAGCATTTT.

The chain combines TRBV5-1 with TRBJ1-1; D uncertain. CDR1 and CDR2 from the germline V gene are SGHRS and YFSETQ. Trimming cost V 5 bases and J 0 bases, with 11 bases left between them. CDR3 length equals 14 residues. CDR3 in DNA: TGCGCCAGCAGTTTGATGGATTTGAACACTGAAGCTTTCTTT. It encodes CASSLMDLNTEAFF.

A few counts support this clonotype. The CDR3 sequence: CSVEEFGGSYEQYF. CDR3 DNA: TGCAGCGTTGAAGAGTTCGGGGGCTCCTACGAGCAGTACTTC. V and J are TRBV29-1 and TRBJ2-7, with a possible D match to TRBD2 (6 bases). V dropped 0 bases and J dropped 0 bases, with 9 bases sitting between them. The CDR3 covers 14 residues. Germline V gene lookup returns CDR1 SQVTM and CDR2 ANQGSEA.

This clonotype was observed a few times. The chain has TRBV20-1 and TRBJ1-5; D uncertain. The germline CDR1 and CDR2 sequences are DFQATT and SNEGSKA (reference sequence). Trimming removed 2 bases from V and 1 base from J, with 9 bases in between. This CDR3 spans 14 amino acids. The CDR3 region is CSARSPDSNQPQHF. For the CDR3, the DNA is TGCAGTGCTAGATCGCCAGACAGCAATCAGCCCCAGCATTTT.

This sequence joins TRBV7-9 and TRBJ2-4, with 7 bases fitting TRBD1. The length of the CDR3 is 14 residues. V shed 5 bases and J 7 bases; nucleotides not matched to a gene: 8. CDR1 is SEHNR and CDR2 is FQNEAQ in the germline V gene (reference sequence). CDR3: CASSPPTGLNIQYF. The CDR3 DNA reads TGTGCCAGCAGCCCGCCGACAGGGTTGAACATTCAGTACTTC.

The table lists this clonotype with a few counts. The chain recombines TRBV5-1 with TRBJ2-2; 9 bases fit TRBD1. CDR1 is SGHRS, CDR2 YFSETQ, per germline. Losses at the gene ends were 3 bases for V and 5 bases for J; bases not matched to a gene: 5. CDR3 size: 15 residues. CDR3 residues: CASSYGTGQTGELFF. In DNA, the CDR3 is TGCGCCAGCAGCTACGGGACAGGGCAAACCGGGGAGCTGTTTTTT.

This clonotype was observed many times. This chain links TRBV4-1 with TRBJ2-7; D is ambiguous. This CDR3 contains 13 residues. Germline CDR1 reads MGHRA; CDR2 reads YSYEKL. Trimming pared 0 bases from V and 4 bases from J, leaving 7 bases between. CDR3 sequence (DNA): TGCGCCAGCAGCCAAGAGAATTCGTACGAGCAGTACTTC. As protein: CASSQENSYEQYF.

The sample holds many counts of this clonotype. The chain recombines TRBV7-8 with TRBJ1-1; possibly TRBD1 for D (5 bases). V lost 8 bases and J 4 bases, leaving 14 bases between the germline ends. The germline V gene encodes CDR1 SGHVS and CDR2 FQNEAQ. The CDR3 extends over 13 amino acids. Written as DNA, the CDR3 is TGTGCCAGCGCGATGGGGGGGAGCACTGAAGCTTTCTTT. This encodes CASAMGGSTEAFF.

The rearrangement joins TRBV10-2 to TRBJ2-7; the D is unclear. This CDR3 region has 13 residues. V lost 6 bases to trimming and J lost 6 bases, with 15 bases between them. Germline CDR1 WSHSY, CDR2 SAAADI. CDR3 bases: TGCGCCAGCAGGCCCCCTGGGATCACCGAGCAGTACTTC. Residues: CASRPPGITEQYF.

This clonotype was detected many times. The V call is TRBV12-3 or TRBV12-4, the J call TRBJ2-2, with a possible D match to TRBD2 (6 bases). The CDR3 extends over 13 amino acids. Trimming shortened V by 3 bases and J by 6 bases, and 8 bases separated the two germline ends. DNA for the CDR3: TGTGCCAGCAGTTTGGGGGGTCCCGGGGAGCTGTTTTTT. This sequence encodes CASSLGGPGELFF.

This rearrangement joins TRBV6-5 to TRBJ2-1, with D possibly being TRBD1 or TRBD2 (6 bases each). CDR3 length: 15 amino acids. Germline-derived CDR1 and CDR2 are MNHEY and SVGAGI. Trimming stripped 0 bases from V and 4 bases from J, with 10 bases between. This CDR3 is CASSYSRGGYNEQFF. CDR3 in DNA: TGTGCCAGCAGTTACTCCAGGGGAGGTTACAATGAGCAGTTCTTC.

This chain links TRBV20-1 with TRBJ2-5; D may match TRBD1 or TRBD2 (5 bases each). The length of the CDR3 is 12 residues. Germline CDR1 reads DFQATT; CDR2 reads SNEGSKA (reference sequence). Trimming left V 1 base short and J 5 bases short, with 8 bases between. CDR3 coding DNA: TGCAGTGCTAGAGCCAGGGACGAGACCCAGTACTTC. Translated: CSARARDETQYF.

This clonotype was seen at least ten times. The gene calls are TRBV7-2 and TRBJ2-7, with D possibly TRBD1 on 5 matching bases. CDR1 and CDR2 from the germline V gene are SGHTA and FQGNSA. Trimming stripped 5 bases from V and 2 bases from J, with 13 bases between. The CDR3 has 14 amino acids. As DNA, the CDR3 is TGTGCCAGCAGCCACCCCGCAGGGACCTACGAGCAGTACTTC. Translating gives CASSHPAGTYEQYF.

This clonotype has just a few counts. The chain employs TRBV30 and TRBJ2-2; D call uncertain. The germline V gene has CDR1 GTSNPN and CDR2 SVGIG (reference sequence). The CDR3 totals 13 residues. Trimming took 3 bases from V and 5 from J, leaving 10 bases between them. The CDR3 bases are TGTGCCTGGAGACAATTGGGAACCGGGGAGCTGTTTTTT. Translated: CAWRQLGTGELFF.

CDR3 residues: CASSLGRFGGGVVETQYF. In nucleotides, the CDR3 is TGCGCCAGCAGCTTGGGGCGGTTCGGCGGGGGTGTTGTAGAGACCCAGTACTTC. The chain combines TRBV5-1 with TRBJ2-5; 7 positions match TRBD2. Germline lookup yields CDR1 SGHRS and CDR2 YFSETQ. Trimming removed 0 bases from V and 4 bases from J; junction bases left unmatched: 15. The CDR3 is 18 residues long. The full variable domain, with the rest looked up from reference TRBV5-1 and TRBJ2-5, is KAGVTQTPRYLIKTRGQQVTLSCSPISGHRSVSWYQQTPGQGLQFLFEYFSETQRNKGNFPGRFSGRQFSNSRSEMNVSTLELGDSALYLCASSLGRFGGGVVETQYFGPGTRLLVL.

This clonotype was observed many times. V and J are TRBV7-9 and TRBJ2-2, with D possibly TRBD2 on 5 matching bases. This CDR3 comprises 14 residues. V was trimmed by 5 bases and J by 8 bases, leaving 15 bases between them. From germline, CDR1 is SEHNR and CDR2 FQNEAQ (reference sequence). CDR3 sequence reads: CASSDRELKGELFF. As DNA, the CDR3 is TGTGCCAGCAGCGACCGGGAATTAAAGGGGGAGCTGTTTTTT.

This CDR3 is CSATDVGTSGGSYEQYF. The CDR3 nucleotides are TGCAGTGCTACTGACGTTGGGACTAGCGGGGGCTCTTACGAGCAGTACTTC. The chain couples TRBV20-1 to TRBJ2-7; 14 positions agree with TRBD2. V lost 4 bases, J lost 4 bases, and 12 bases stayed unmatched. This CDR3 is 17 amino acids long. Germline V gives CDR1 DFQATT, CDR2 SNEGSKA (reference sequence).

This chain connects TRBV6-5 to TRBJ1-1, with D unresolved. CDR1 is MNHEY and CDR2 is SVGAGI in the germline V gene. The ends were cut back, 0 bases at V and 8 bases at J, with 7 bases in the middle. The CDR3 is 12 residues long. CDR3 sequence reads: CASSYSRGEAFF. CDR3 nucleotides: TGTGCCAGCAGTTACTCCCGTGGGGAAGCTTTCTTT.

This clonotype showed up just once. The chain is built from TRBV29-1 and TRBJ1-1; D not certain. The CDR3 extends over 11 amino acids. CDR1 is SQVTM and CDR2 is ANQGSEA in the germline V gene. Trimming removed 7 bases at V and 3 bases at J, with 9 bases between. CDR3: CSAGIDTEAFF. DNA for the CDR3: TGCAGCGCCGGGATTGACACTGAAGCTTTCTTT.

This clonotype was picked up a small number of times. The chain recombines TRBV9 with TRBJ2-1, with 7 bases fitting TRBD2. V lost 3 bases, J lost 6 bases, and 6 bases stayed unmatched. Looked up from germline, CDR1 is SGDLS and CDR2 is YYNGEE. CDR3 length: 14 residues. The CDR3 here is CASSAAGVGNEQFF. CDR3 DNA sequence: TGTGCCAGCAGCGCCGCGGGGGTCGGCAATGAGCAGTTCTTC.

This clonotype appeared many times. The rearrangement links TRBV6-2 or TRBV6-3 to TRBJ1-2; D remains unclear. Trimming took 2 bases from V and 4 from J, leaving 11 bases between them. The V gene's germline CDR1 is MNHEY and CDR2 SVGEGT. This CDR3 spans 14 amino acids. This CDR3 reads CASSYGNSGYGYTF. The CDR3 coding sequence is TGTGCCAGCAGTTACGGTAACTCGGGCTATGGCTACACCTTC.

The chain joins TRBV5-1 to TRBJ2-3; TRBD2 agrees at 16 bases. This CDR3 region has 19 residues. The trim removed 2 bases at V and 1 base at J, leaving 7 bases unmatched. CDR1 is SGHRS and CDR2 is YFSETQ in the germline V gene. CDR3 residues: CASSFPGLAGGSGTDTQYF. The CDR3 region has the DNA TGCGCCAGCAGCTTCCCGGGACTAGCGGGAGGGTCTGGCACAGATACGCAGTATTTT.